A selection of T cell receptor beta chains follows, all from one sample in a study of identical twins. TCRdb recomputed calls from the 5' RACE reads with MiXCR, one row per CDR3 protein. This sample carries 1.5 million or so distinct CDR3 sequences, about 32% of them seen once, and the ten largest clones take around 0.25%. The sample taken for sequencing was cord blood. The receptors shown here come from a newborn girl in good health. Each CDR3 is given without its conserved first and last residue. The D gene is left open where the match is weak. Where a row states a size, it is once, few, many or the class of an expanded clone; other rows omit it.

D gene: TRBD2; V gene: TRBV7-2; J gene: TRBJ2-5; clone size: .; CDR3 protein: ASSLAIAGRETQY
D gene: TRBD2; V gene: TRBV6-5; J gene: TRBJ2-1; clone size: .; CDR3 protein: ASSRQREGYNEQF
D gene: TRBD1; V gene: TRBV10-3; J gene: TRBJ1-4; clone size: .; CDR3 protein: AIKPGTGSEKLF
D gene: .; V gene: TRBV6-5; J gene: .; clone size: .; CDR3 protein: ASSWGAGDNEQY
D gene: .; V gene: TRBV5-1; J gene: TRBJ2-1; clone size: few; CDR3 protein: ASSLGTLGNEQF
D gene: TRBD1; V gene: TRBV29-1; J gene: TRBJ2-7; clone size: few; CDR3 protein: SVRTGTGTYEQY
D gene: TRBD1; V gene: TRBV30; J gene: TRBJ1-2; clone size: .; CDR3 protein: ALTGQGMNYGYT
D gene: .; V gene: TRBV21-1; J gene: TRBJ1-5; clone size: .; CDR3 protein: ASSKGSETGGGNQPQH
D gene: .; V gene: TRBV20-1; J gene: TRBJ1-6; clone size: .; CDR3 protein: SARDYSSPLH
D gene: .; V gene: TRBV20-1; J gene: TRBJ2-1; clone size: .; CDR3 protein: SARSLKGESYNEQF
D gene: .; V gene: TRBV5-1; J gene: TRBJ1-2; clone size: .; CDR3 protein: ASSLEQALHGYT